Shown below are 16 T cell receptor beta chains from a single sample sequenced in a study of blood T cell repertoires in COVID-19. Sequencing was performed with immunoSEQ multiplex PCR; in TCRdb, only in-frame clones are kept and a portion is missing. The sample yields 150,000 to 200,000 clones, approximately 82% seen once. Specimen: peripheral blood. The source is a woman over 75 with acute or convalescent COVID-19.

V usage is TRBV19 and J usage is TRBJ1-2, with TRBD1 identical over 11 bases. Germline CDR1 LNHDA, CDR2 SQIVND (reference sequence). The length of the CDR3 is 16 residues. Trimming at V came to 4 bases and at J to 4 bases, leaving 8 bases not matched to a gene. The CDR3 DNA reads as TGTGCCAGTAGTACGCTAACCGGGACAGGGGGCTATGGCTACACCTTC. Translation gives CASSTLTGTGGYGYTF.

This clone is a singleton in its sample. This chain's CDR3 is CASSPLAPGMTTDTQYF. The CDR3 nucleotides read TGTGCCAGCTCACCACTGGCTCCGGGAATGACCACAGATACGCAGTATTTT. The genes are TRBV18 and TRBJ2-3; tentative D call: TRBD2 (5 bases). With 1 base removed from V and 2 bases from J, the gap between germline ends came to 16 bases. Germline values: CDR1 KGHSH, CDR2 LQKENI. The CDR3 covers 17 residues. Full variable domain (rest looked up from reference TRBV18 and TRBJ2-3): NAGVMQNPRHLVRRRGQEARLRCSPMKGHSHVYWYRQLPEEGLKFMVYLQKENIIDESGMPKERFSAEFPKEGPSILRIQQVVRGDSAAYFCASSPLAPGMTTDTQYFGPGTRLTVL.

The genes are TRBV9 and TRBJ1-6, with 7 bases identical to TRBD1. V trimming: 0 bases; J trimming: 1 base; junction bases outside the gene matches: 4. The germline CDR1 and CDR2 sequences are SGDLS and YYNGEE. The CDR3 has 17 amino acids. CDR3 residues: CASSVGQGRSYNSPLHF. DNA for the CDR3: TGTGCCAGCAGCGTAGGACAGGGCAGATCCTATAATTCACCCCTCCACTTT.

This chain connects TRBV29-1 to TRBJ2-7; 8 nucleotides align to TRBD2. J lost 2 bases, V lost 6 bases, and 3 bases had no gene match. The CDR3 has 12 amino acids. Germline-derived CDR1 and CDR2 are SQVTM and ANQGSEA. CDR3 nucleotide sequence: TGCAGCGTCCGGGGGGGACCCTACGAGCAGTACTTC. It codes for CSVRGGPYEQYF.

The chain employs TRBV10-3 and TRBJ2-7, with TRBD1 matching 9 bases. In germline, CDR1 is ENHRY, CDR2 SYGVKD. The CDR3 has 15 amino acids. After removal of 5 bases from V and 4 bases from J, the junction contained 9 bases not matched to a gene. The DNA of the CDR3 is TGTGCCATCAGTAAGGACAGGGGTCCTGGTTACGAGCAGTACTTC. Amino acids: CAISKDRGPGYEQYF.

Concerning this clone itself: An end of the junction does not agree with germline; a read error may underlie this. This chain links TRBV11-2 with TRBJ2-7; 11 nucleotides match TRBD1. CDR3 length equals 15 residues. Germline-derived CDR1 and CDR2 are SGHAT and FQNNGV. For the CDR3, the DNA is TGTGCCAGCAGCTTAGATCGAGGGCCCCGGGACAGGGGGTCCTTC. Translated: CASSLDRGPRDRGSF. Supplemented by reference TRBV11-2 and TRBJ2-7, the full variable domain reads EAGVAQSPRYKIIEKRQSVAFWCNPISGHATLYWYQQILGQGPKLLIQFQNNGVVDDSQLPKDRFSAERLKGVDSTLKIQPAKLEDSAVYLCASSLDRGPRDRGSFGPGTRLTVT.

The V call is TRBV19, the J call TRBJ2-7, with 7 bases that match TRBD2. This CDR3 spans 15 amino acids. CDR1 is LNHDA, CDR2 SQIVND, per germline (reference sequence). The V and J ends lost 1 base and 0 bases, in that order; junction bases with no gene match: 3. CDR3 in amino acids: CASSIAGTTSYEQYF. The DNA for the CDR3 is TGTGCCAGTAGTATAGCCGGGACTACCTCCTACGAGCAGTACTTC.

V gene TRBV5-1 combines with J gene TRBJ1-2, with TRBD1 matching over 11 bases. Germline CDR1 reads SGHRS; CDR2 reads YFSETQ. The CDR3 consists of 13 residues. After removal of 4 bases from V and 7 bases from J, the junction contained 3 bases not matched to a gene. CDR3 region: CASSNGQGAGYTF. The CDR3, as DNA: TGCGCCAGCAGCAACGGACAGGGGGCTGGCTACACCTTC.

This chain uses TRBV6-5 with TRBJ2-3, with 10 bases aligning to TRBD1. This CDR3 has 15 amino acids. With 6 bases clipped from V and 2 bases from J, the junction kept 5 bases outside the gene matches. Germline assignment: CDR1 MNHEY and CDR2 SVGAGI. CDR3 bases: TGTGCCAGCAGGAGACAGGGGGCTGTCACAGATACGCAGTATTTT. It yields the protein CASRRQGAVTDTQYF.

The rearrangement uses TRBV4-1 and TRBJ2-7, with 11 bases matching TRBD2. CDR3 length: 16 amino acids. The V gene end was trimmed by 1 base and the J gene end by 3 bases; junction bases not matched to a gene: 5. Germline CDR1 reads MGHRA; CDR2 reads YSYEKL. The CDR3: CASSQGTSGRLYEQYF. The DNA for the CDR3 is TGCGCCAGCAGCCAAGGCACTAGCGGGAGACTCTACGAGCAGTACTTC.

This clone was detected only a few times. The DNA of the CDR3 is TGTGCCAGTAGTACCCCCGGGGGGCGGACGCCCTACGAGCAGTACTTC. Residues: CASSTPGGRTPYEQYF. This sequence joins TRBV19 and TRBJ2-7; possibly TRBD2 for D (7 bases). The CDR3 extends over 16 amino acids. V lost 4 bases, J lost 2 bases, and 18 bases lay in between. Germline V gives CDR1 LNHDA, CDR2 SQIVND (reference sequence).

This clone showed up just a few times. V gene TRBV29-1 combines with J gene TRBJ1-2; D is possibly TRBD1 (5 bases). Germline CDR1 and CDR2: SQVTM and ANQGSEA. This CDR3 comprises 12 residues. The germline V and J ends were trimmed by 2 bases and 9 bases, with 13 bases remaining between them. The CDR3 loop is CSVESRTYSYTF. The CDR3 DNA sequence: TGCAGCGTTGAATCACGGACATACAGCTACACCTTC.

This rearrangement joins TRBV19 to TRBJ1-5; D unresolved. Germline values: CDR1 LNHDA, CDR2 SQIVND (reference sequence). V lost 8 bases to trimming and J lost 7 bases, with 18 bases between them. The CDR3 is made up of 14 amino acids. CDR3 region: CASSFLEVDQPQHF. The DNA for the CDR3 is TGTGCCAGTTCCTTCTTGGAGGTAGACCAGCCCCAGCATTTT.

The rearrangement joins TRBV7-2 to TRBJ1-5; D perhaps matches TRBD1 (5 bases). Germline assignment: CDR1 SGHTA and CDR2 FQGNSA. This CDR3 region has 13 residues. Trimming took off 5 bases at V and 5 bases at J, with 10 bases between the two ends. The CDR3 is CASSVQGDQPQHF. CDR3 nucleotides: TGTGCCAGCAGCGTGCAGGGTGATCAGCCCCAGCATTTT.

The chain links TRBV29-1 to TRBJ2-7, with D maybe TRBD1 (5 bases). There are 13 residues in the CDR3. Per germline, CDR1 SQVTM and CDR2 ANQGSEA. The V end was cut by 0 bases, the J end by 3 bases, with 9 bases between. Here the CDR3 reads CSVEDFDSYEQYF. The CDR3 DNA sequence: TGCAGCGTTGAAGATTTTGACAGCTACGAGCAGTACTTC.

This clone appeared once. This sequence joins TRBV10-1 and TRBJ2-7; TRBD1 aligns across 8 bases. Looked up from germline, CDR1 is WNHNN and CDR2 is SYGVQD (reference sequence). The CDR3 runs 15 residues. Unmatched junction bases numbered 15, after V lost 8 bases and J lost 6 bases. CDR3 DNA sequence: TGCGCCAGCTCTCCCCACGACAGGGGCATTGGCGAGCAGTACTTC. Translation gives CASSPHDRGIGEQYF.